This TCR beta chain was observed in a study of chemoradiotherapy in HPV16-positive cancers (dated by TCRdb to 2021 to 2024). Background for the entire study: Candidate HPV-specific T-cell clones and common TCR motifs were defined through functional T-cell assays on cells from a couple of HPV16-positive patients. The study set out to ask whether T-cell immunity against the HPV oncoproteins E6 and E7 changes over the course of chemoradiotherapy and whether that immunity affects survival. The candidate HPV-specific TCRs and motifs were subsequently tracked in TCR repertoires obtained from roughly 90 patients with HPV-related cancers.

This clone has only a few counts. No antigen is known for it. Nothing much larger sits one base from this clone, and base qualities are not available. Repertoires were sampled multiple times during chemoradiotherapy, which allowed clonal expansion in the tumor microenvironment to be followed. Libraries were prepared through the immunoSEQ multiplex PCR assay. In TCRdb, the immuneACCESS table is reduced to in-frame sequences with V and J assigned. These tables do not hold every clone; where another copy was compared, an unresolved V gene accounts for under half, and the others remain unexplained. The sample yields 4,000 to 6,000 clones; around 85% were counted once. The biggest ten clones account for roughly 8.1% of the sample. Taken from the germline V gene (reference sequence), the CDR1 and CDR2 loops are MNHEY and SMNVEV. The cysteine opens and the phenylalanine closes a CDR3 of 14 amino acids. CDR3 DNA only is kept here, 42 bases in frame from base 1. Trimming leaves V shorter by 4 bases and J shorter by 5 bases, with the junction holding 5 bases beyond the gene matches.

What the work shows at the level of the full study, not this receptor alone: The functional definition of HPV-specific T cells came from only a couple of HPV16-positive patients, and the survival association was reported for HPV16-positive patients. Improved recurrence-free survival in HPV16-positive patients was associated with expansion of HPV-responsive T cells during chemoradiotherapy. Expansion of candidate HPV-specific clones and E7-related TCR motifs was observed in the tumor microenvironment during treatment, whereas no such expansion was observed for non-HPV-specific T cells.

The chain links TRBV27 with TRBJ2-1; a stretch of 7 junction bases matches TRBD2. Material: tumor tissue, obtained from a patient who underwent chemoradiotherapy. This sequence was found in a human donor with HPV-associated anogenital cancer. Read as DNA, the sequence is TGTGCCAGCAGTTGGGGGGGAGTGGACAATGAGCAGTTCTTC. Its protein reads: CASSWGGVDNEQFF.